This passage covers 10 T cell receptor beta chains from one sample sequenced in a study of CDR3 diversity in severe acne. MiXCR, run by TCRdb on the PCR reads, gives a single entry per CDR3 protein. The sample records over 100,000 distinct CDR3 sequences, roughly half being singletons. Sample: blood. These receptors originate from a male donor with acne.

In this sample, this clonotype is medium-sized. Here the CDR3 reads CASSLSSETQYF. The CDR3 DNA sequence: TGTGCCAGCAGCCTCTCGTCGGAGACCCAGTACTTC. The chain couples TRBV7-2 to TRBJ2-5, with no clear D. V gave up 5 bases and J gave up 5 bases, with 9 bases separating them. The germline V gene encodes CDR1 SGHTA and CDR2 FQGNSA. This CDR3 has 12 amino acids.

This clonotype appeared a few times. The rearrangement uses TRBV5-1 and TRBJ2-6; D is undetermined. Germline loops: CDR1 SGHRS, CDR2 YFSETQ. CDR3 length: 14 amino acids. The ends were cut back, 0 bases at V and 4 bases at J, with 5 bases in the middle. The CDR3 DNA is TGCGCCAGCAGCTTGGAGCAGGGGGCCAACGTCCTGACTTTC. Encoded protein: CASSLEQGANVLTF.

The table lists this clonotype with a few counts. The rearrangement links TRBV29-1 to TRBJ2-2; D uncertain. CDR3 length: 11 residues. Germline V lookup: CDR1 SQVTM, CDR2 ANQGSEA. Trimming shortened V by 4 bases and J by 3 bases, and 3 bases separated the two germline ends. CDR3 amino acids: CSVAHTGELFF. Here the CDR3 DNA reads TGCAGCGTTGCACACACCGGGGAGCTGTTTTTT.

This clonotype is labeled as medium-sized (0.01 to 0.1%). This chain uses TRBV4-3 with TRBJ1-1; tentatively, D is TRBD1 (5 bases). V was shortened by 7 bases and J by 7 bases, with 10 bases between the two germline ends. Germline V gene lookup returns CDR1 LGHNA and CDR2 YSLEER. The CDR3 covers 11 residues. DNA for the CDR3: TGCGCCAGCAAACGGGGGGTTGAAGCTTTCTTT. Translated, it gives CASKRGVEAFF.

This clonotype appeared a single time. The V call is TRBV29-1, the J call TRBJ2-3, with 15 bases identical to TRBD2. Unmatched junction bases numbered 8, after V lost 6 bases and J lost 1 base. CDR1 and CDR2 (germline): SQVTM, ANQGSEA. The CDR3 extends over 17 amino acids. The CDR3 bases are TGCAGCGTAGTCGGGACTAGCGGGAGGCTTGGCACAGATACGCAGTATTTT. Translated, it gives CSVVGTSGRLGTDTQYF.

This sequence joins TRBV5-6 and TRBJ1-2; possible D gene TRBD1, 5 bases. The CDR3 covers 16 residues. V lost 2 bases to trimming and J lost 0 bases, with 14 bases between them. CDR1 is SGHDT, CDR2 YYEEEE, per germline. The CDR3 sequence is CASSFRDLGSNYGYTF. The CDR3 bases are TGTGCCAGCAGCTTCAGGGATCTCGGATCTAACTATGGCTACACCTTC.

This clonotype was seen repeatedly, ten times or more. J is TRBJ1-2 and V is TRBV5-6, with a weak D call TRBD1 (5 bases). This CDR3 region has 16 residues. The V and J ends lost 4 bases and 0 bases respectively, with 16 bases between them. Germline assignment: CDR1 SGHDT and CDR2 YYEEEE. The CDR3 sequence is CASSPTEFGANYGYTF. For the CDR3, the DNA is TGTGCCAGCAGCCCGACAGAGTTCGGGGCTAACTATGGCTACACCTTC.

This clonotype was recorded at least ten times. V is TRBV5-8 and J is TRBJ2-7; D is unclear. This CDR3 region has 14 residues. Trimming stripped 1 base from V and 2 bases from J, with 10 bases between. Germline CDR1 reads SGHTS; CDR2 reads YDEGEE. The CDR3, as DNA: TGTGCCAGCAGCTTGAAACGGCAACCCTACGAGCAGTACTTC. Its protein is CASSLKRQPYEQYF.

This clonotype was observed a few times. This sequence joins TRBV20-1 and TRBJ2-5; 9 bases agree with TRBD2. With 1 base clipped from V and 7 bases from J, the junction kept 7 bases outside the gene matches. The CDR3 has 14 residues. Germline assignment: CDR1 DFQATT and CDR2 SNEGSKA (reference sequence). The CDR3 DNA follows: TGCAGTGCTAGAGGTGGTAGCGGGAGTATGACCCAGTACTTC. It translates to CSARGGSGSMTQYF.

Comment on this clonotype: One junction end does not reproduce the germline sequence, and a read error may be involved. The chain employs TRBV25-1 and TRBJ1-4, with D unclear. The CDR3 is 14 residues long. From germline, CDR1 is MGHDK and CDR2 SYGVNS. The CDR3 coding sequence is TGTGCCTGCAGTGAAGAAGGGCTTGTCGAAAAACTGTTTTTT. It yields the protein CACSEEGLVEKLFF.